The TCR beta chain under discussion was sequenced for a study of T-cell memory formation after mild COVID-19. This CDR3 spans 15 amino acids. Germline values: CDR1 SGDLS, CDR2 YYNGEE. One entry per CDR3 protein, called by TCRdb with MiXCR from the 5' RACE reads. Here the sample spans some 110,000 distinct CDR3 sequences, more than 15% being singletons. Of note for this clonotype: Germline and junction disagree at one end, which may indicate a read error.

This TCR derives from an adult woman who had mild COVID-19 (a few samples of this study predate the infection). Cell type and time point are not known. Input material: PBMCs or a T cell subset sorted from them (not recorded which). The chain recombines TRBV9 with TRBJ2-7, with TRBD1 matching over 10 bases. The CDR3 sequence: CASNVVGTGVQEQYF. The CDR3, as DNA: TGTGCCAGCAACGTAGTAGGGACAGGGGTTCAGGAGCAGTACTTC.